These 18 T cell receptor beta chains were all obtained from the same sample, sequenced in a study of T cells in Graves' hyperthyroidism and ophthalmopathy. TCR beta CDR3 regions were amplified from RNA. With the HTBI primer set, the TCR CDR3 went through a first round of RT-PCR. In TCRdb, the multiplex PCR reads were re-called with MiXCR into one record per CDR3 protein. Of about 590,000 distinct CDR3 sequences listed, 15% to 18% are singletons. Sequenced input: blood. These receptors were collected from a woman aged 25 to 39 with Graves' hyperthyroidism.

The V call is TRBV18, the J call TRBJ1-1; no definite D call. V shed 5 bases and J shed 0 bases, with 10 bases lying between them. The germline gives CDR1 KGHSH, CDR2 LQKENI. The CDR3 totals 14 residues. The CDR3 sequence: CASSSRLVNTEAFF. The CDR3 DNA reads as TGTGCCAGCTCATCCAGATTGGTGAACACTGAAGCTTTCTTT.

In this sample, this clonotype turned up a few times. A much larger clone lies one base from this, so it may be a read error. V is TRBV27 and J is TRBJ1-1; D possibly corresponds to TRBD1 (6 bases). The CDR3 spans 14 residues. Trimming shortened V by 6 bases and J by 3 bases, and 14 bases separated the two germline ends. Germline loops: CDR1 MNHEY, CDR2 SMNVEV (reference sequence). In DNA form, the CDR3 reads TGTGCCAGCAGGGCTGGGGCAGGGGACACTGAAGCTTTCTTT. It is translated as CASRAGAGDTEAFF.

Many counts were recorded for this clonotype. This chain connects TRBV7-9 to TRBJ2-1, with TRBD2 identical over 7 bases. The CDR3 sequence is 16 residues long. From germline, CDR1 is SEHNR and CDR2 FQNEAQ (reference sequence). V lost 5 bases to trimming and J lost 6 bases; unmatched junction nucleotides: 13. For the CDR3, the DNA is TGTGCCAGCAGCCTTGGGAGGGACCCACCCACCAATGAGCAGTTCTTC. Translating it yields CASSLGRDPPTNEQFF. Variable domain in full (rest from reference TRBV7-9 and TRBJ2-1): DTGVSQNPRHKITKRGQNVTFRCDPISEHNRLYWYRQTLGQGPEFLTYFQNEAQLEKSRLLSDRFSAERPKGSFSTLEIQRTEQGDSAMYLCASSLGRDPPTNEQFFGPGTRLTVL.

There are many counts of this clonotype. The chain has TRBV5-1 and TRBJ2-3, with D unclear. From germline, CDR1 is SGHRS and CDR2 YFSETQ. V lost 0 bases, J lost 6 bases, and 11 bases lay in between. This CDR3 spans 14 amino acids. For the CDR3, the DNA is TGCGCCAGCAGCTTGGGCGCAACCCTGGATACGCAGTATTTT. Translated, it gives CASSLGATLDTQYF. The entire variable domain, with the rest obtained from reference TRBV5-1 and TRBJ2-3, is as follows: KAGVTQTPRYLIKTRGQQVTLSCSPISGHRSVSWYQQTPGQGLQFLFEYFSETQRNKGNFPGRFSGRQFSNSRSEMNVSTLELGDSALYLCASSLGATLDTQYFGPGTRLTVL.

This chain connects TRBV18 to TRBJ2-1; TRBD2 matches 11 bases. CDR1 KGHSH and CDR2 LQKENI come from the germline V gene. This CDR3 contains 15 residues. J lost 6 bases, V lost 5 bases, and 6 bases had no gene match. The CDR3 region is CASSTSGSSSNEQFF. The CDR3 DNA follows: TGTGCCAGCTCAACTAGCGGGAGCAGCTCCAATGAGCAGTTCTTC. Full variable domain (rest looked up from reference TRBV18 and TRBJ2-1): NAGVMQNPRHLVRRRGQEARLRCSPMKGHSHVYWYRQLPEEGLKFMVYLQKENIIDESGMPKERFSAEFPKEGPSILRIQQVVRGDSAAYFCASSTSGSSSNEQFFGPGTRLTVL.

The chain couples TRBV13 to TRBJ2-7; tentatively, D is TRBD1 or TRBD2 (7 bases each). The germline CDR1 and CDR2 sequences are PRHDT and FYEKMQ (reference sequence). This CDR3 is 15 amino acids long. V lost 5 bases, J lost 2 bases, and 16 bases lay in between. This CDR3 reads CASSTRGGVTYEQYF. In DNA form, the CDR3 reads TGTGCCAGCAGCACCAGGGGGGGAGTCACCTACGAGCAGTACTTC.

This clonotype was seen at least ten times. This chain joins TRBV27 and TRBJ2-2; perhaps TRBD1 as D (6 bases). This CDR3 comprises 15 residues. V was cut by 2 bases and J by 6 bases, with 13 bases left in between. CDR1 MNHEY and CDR2 SMNVEV come from the germline V gene (reference sequence). The CDR3 sequence: CASSLATGSAGELFF. The CDR3 nucleotides are TGTGCCAGCAGTTTAGCTACAGGGAGTGCCGGGGAGCTGTTTTTT.

This clonotype has ten or more counts. The chain uses TRBV6-2 or TRBV6-3 and TRBJ2-7, with D possibly being TRBD1 or TRBD2 (5 bases each). The CDR3 is 14 residues long. The V gene lost 5 bases and the J gene lost 3 bases, with 14 bases spanning the gap. Germline lookup yields CDR1 MNHEY and CDR2 SVGEGT. Here the CDR3 DNA reads TGTGCCAGCAGTCCTGCCGGGGCAGTCTACGAGCAGTACTTC. It is translated as CASSPAGAVYEQYF.

Many counts were recorded for this clonotype. DNA of the CDR3: TGCGCCAGCAGCTTGTGGATAGGGGAGCCCTACGAGCAGTACTTC. This gives the protein CASSLWIGEPYEQYF. The V gene is TRBV5-1, the J gene TRBJ2-7; D assignment may be TRBD1 or TRBD2 (5 bases each). The germline V gene has CDR1 SGHRS and CDR2 YFSETQ. Trimming cost V 1 base and J 2 bases, with 13 bases left between them. This CDR3 is 15 amino acids long.

V and J are TRBV6-2 or TRBV6-3 and TRBJ2-1; 13 nucleotides align to TRBD2. Trimming cost V 6 bases and J 4 bases; bases outside gene matches: 3. This CDR3 region has 15 residues. Germline V gives CDR1 MNHEY, CDR2 SVGEGT. DNA of the CDR3: TGTGCCAGCAGAAGGACTAGCGGGAGATACAATGAGCAGTTCTTC. It codes for CASRRTSGRYNEQFF.

This clonotype has a count of ten or more. The chain combines TRBV30 with TRBJ2-1; 8 bases map to TRBD2. Looked up from germline, CDR1 is GTSNPN and CDR2 is SVGIG (reference sequence). There are 13 residues in the CDR3. Losses at the gene ends were 3 bases for V and 6 bases for J; bases not matched to a gene: 4. In DNA, the CDR3 is TGTGCCTGGAGGGGACTAGTCAGCAATGAGCAGTTCTTC. This encodes CAWRGLVSNEQFF.

This chain uses TRBV29-1 with TRBJ1-5; weak D call: TRBD1 (5 bases). The V and J ends lost 4 bases and 1 base respectively, with 11 bases between them. CDR3 length equals 14 residues. The germline V gene has CDR1 SQVTM and CDR2 ANQGSEA. CDR3 loop: CSVGQGISNQPQHF. CDR3 coding DNA: TGCAGCGTTGGGCAGGGAATCAGCAATCAGCCCCAGCATTTT.

This clonotype showed up many times. This rearrangement joins TRBV19 to TRBJ1-2, with no clear D. V lost 2 bases to trimming and J lost 1 base, with 5 bases between them. The CDR3 covers 13 residues. Germline CDR1 LNHDA, CDR2 SQIVND (reference sequence). The DNA of the CDR3 is TGTGCCAGTAGTATACAACTTAACTATGGCTACACCTTC. Amino acid sequence: CASSIQLNYGYTF.

This clonotype was observed many times. The CDR3 is CSAASNSNQPQHF. DNA of the CDR3: TGCAGTGCTGCCAGTAATAGCAATCAGCCCCAGCATTTT. The V call is TRBV20-1, the J call TRBJ1-5; D gene unclear. Trimming took off 5 bases at V and 0 bases at J, with 8 bases between the two ends. CDR1 is DFQATT, CDR2 SNEGSKA, per germline (reference sequence). There are 13 residues in the CDR3.

This clonotype appeared many times. The genes are TRBV2 and TRBJ1-1; no firm D call. The CDR3 spans 12 residues. V dropped 4 bases and J dropped 4 bases, with 7 bases sitting between them. The germline V gene has CDR1 SNHLY and CDR2 FYNNEI. The CDR3 nucleotides are TGTGCCAGCAGTGTCTCGGGCACTGAAGCTTTCTTT. It encodes CASSVSGTEAFF.

This clonotype has a count of ten or more. The V gene is TRBV12-3 or TRBV12-4, the J gene TRBJ2-7; perhaps TRBD1 as D (6 bases). CDR3 length: 13 residues. V shed 6 bases and J shed 4 bases, with 13 bases lying between them. The CDR3 sequence: CASSQTGSYEQYF. The CDR3 coding sequence is TGTGCCAGCAGCCAAACAGGGTCATACGAGCAGTACTTC.

This clonotype has at least ten counts. The chain joins TRBV7-9 to TRBJ1-1; possibly TRBD1 for D (5 bases). With 5 bases removed from V and 3 bases from J, the gap between germline ends came to 19 bases. The CDR3 is made up of 16 amino acids. Germline CDR1 SEHNR, CDR2 FQNEAQ (reference sequence). The CDR3 bases are TGTGCCAGCAGCCCCCCGGATGGGGGAATCGACACTGAAGCTTTCTTT. Its protein is CASSPPDGGIDTEAFF.

Only a few counts were recorded for this clonotype. The chain joins TRBV7-9 to TRBJ2-1; the match to TRBD2 covers 8 bases. In germline, CDR1 is SEHNR, CDR2 FQNEAQ (reference sequence). The CDR3 totals 14 residues. V lost 3 bases and J lost 7; bases outside the gene matches: 5. This chain's CDR3 is CASSFGTSLNEQFF. In nucleotides, the CDR3 is TGTGCCAGCAGCTTTGGGACTAGTCTAAATGAGCAGTTCTTC.